The clone carrying this TCR beta chain was detected only a few times. This sample is part of a study of blood T cell repertoires in COVID-19. Overall study: The United States, Italy and Spain were the sources of the acute and convalescent COVID-19 samples. The analysed material was cDNA or gDNA that came from T cells, B-cell-depleted T cells, or PBMCs.

The CDR3 is made up of 17 amino acids. Germline CDR1 SNHLY, CDR2 FYNNEI. V was cut by 2 bases and J by 6 bases, with 20 bases left in between. In the authors' workflow: Reference gene primer amplification yielded estimated nucleated cell counts. Sequencing used immunoSEQ multiplex PCR; TCRdb keeps in-frame clones, though not all of them. The V and J calls and clone size come from that table; D and trimming were worked out from the DNA. Here the sample spans 350,000 to 450,000 clones, around 85% being singletons. The source of this sequence is a woman between 18 and 29 years old with acute or convalescent COVID-19. The chain is built from TRBV2 and TRBJ1-5; possibly TRBD1 for D (5 bases). Sequencing was carried out using peripheral blood. CDR3 coding DNA: TGTGCCAGCAGTGAATGGGAGGACACCCGGCCAAGTCAGCCCCAGCATTTT. Its protein is CASSEWEDTRPSQPQHF.